This T cell receptor beta chain came from a study of blood T cell repertoires in COVID-19. About the research overall: Samples came from the United States, Italy and Spain, spanning acute and convalescent COVID-19.

Per the original methods: It was from reference gene primer amplification that nucleated cell counts were estimated. This table comes from immunoSEQ multiplex PCR, and its TCRdb copy is limited to in-frame clones, with some not included. The D gene and trimming were derived from the DNA, and the V and J assignments and clone size from that table. The repertoire has 300,000 to 400,000 clones, roughly 90% of them found once; the top ten carry roughly 2.8%. The sample consisted of peripheral blood. The sequence was collected from a woman younger than 45 with COVID-19, enrolled during active disease.

The CDR3 protein is CASSYSVGGYEQYF. DNA of the CDR3: TGTGCCAGCAGTTACTCAGTGGGGGGCTACGAGCAGTACTTC. This chain links TRBV6-5 with TRBJ2-7; D is perhaps TRBD2 (6 bases). Looked up from germline, CDR1 is MNHEY and CDR2 is SVGAGI. Trimming cost V 0 bases and J 3 bases, with 9 bases left between them. The CDR3 contains 14 residues.